These 13 T cell receptor beta chains came from one sample sequenced in a study of OX40 agonist ivuxolimab in advanced cancers. Here immunoSEQ multiplex PCR was the method, and the copy in TCRdb shows in-frame clones only, minus some. The sample includes under 80,000 clones, approximately 88% of them seen just once. Material: CD4+ or CD8+ T cells sorted from blood, obtained in a trial of the OX40 agonist ivuxolimab. The receptor source for this set is an adult with an advanced solid tumor such as melanoma, head and neck, liver or kidney cancer.

This CDR3 reads CASSPSGGLNTEAFF. The CDR3 nucleotides read TGTGCCAGCAGCCCCTCTGGGGGTTTGAACACTGAAGCTTTCTTT. The chain carries TRBV7-9 and TRBJ1-1; D perhaps matches TRBD1 (5 bases). Trimming left V 5 bases short and J 0 bases short, with 13 bases between. This CDR3 is built from 15 residues. The germline V gene encodes CDR1 SEHNR and CDR2 FQNEAQ (reference sequence).

The V gene is TRBV11-2, the J gene TRBJ2-3; 8 nucleotides agree with TRBD2. Trimming at V came to 1 base and at J to 2 bases, leaving 5 bases not matched to a gene. CDR1 SGHAT and CDR2 FQNNGV come from the germline V gene. CDR3 length: 16 residues. In DNA form, the CDR3 reads TGTGCCAGCAGCTTAGCGCTAGCGGGTTCCACAGATACGCAGTATTTT. This gives the protein CASSLALAGSTDTQYF.

This chain joins TRBV4-3 and TRBJ2-3; no firm D call. Germline lookup yields CDR1 LGHNA and CDR2 YSLEER. This CDR3 has 16 residues. Between the trimmed V and J ends, which lost 0 bases and 1 base, there was a span of 11 bases. The CDR3 loop reads CASSQEGPLRTDTQYF. The CDR3 coding sequence is TGCGCCAGCAGCCAAGAAGGTCCCTTACGCACAGATACGCAGTATTTT.

This clone turned up a few times. V is TRBV4-2 and J is TRBJ1-2; D unresolved. The CDR3 covers 15 residues. Trimming removed 0 bases from V and 5 bases from J, with 13 bases in between. Germline lookup yields CDR1 LGHNA and CDR2 YNFKEQ. CDR3 coding DNA: TGTGCCAGCAGCCAAGATCTTGGGGTTGAGTATGGCTACACCTTC. This translates into CASSQDLGVEYGYTF.

This sequence joins TRBV5-6 and TRBJ1-4, with a possible D match to TRBD1 (5 bases). Trimming removed 3 bases from V and 2 bases from J, with 8 bases in between. The CDR3 runs to 14 residues. Germline CDR1 SGHDT, CDR2 YYEEEE. CDR3 coding DNA: TGTGCCAGCAGCTCCAGGGTTACTAATGAAAAACTGTTTTTT. Translated: CASSSRVTNEKLFF.

Only one count was recorded for this clone. The chain recombines TRBV5-1 with TRBJ2-7, with TRBD1 identical over 9 bases. Trimming removed 2 bases from V and 2 bases from J; junction bases left unmatched: 17. The CDR3 is 19 residues long. From germline, CDR1 is SGHRS and CDR2 YFSETQ. The CDR3: CASSFLRDRATSVPYEQYF. The CDR3 DNA reads TGCGCCAGCAGCTTCCTCCGGGACAGGGCAACATCAGTTCCCTACGAGCAGTACTTC.

The chain recombines TRBV7-8 with TRBJ2-3; 8 bases match TRBD2. Losses at the gene ends were 2 bases for V and 2 bases for J; bases not matched to a gene: 3. Germline loops: CDR1 SGHVS, CDR2 FQNEAQ. There are 15 residues in the CDR3. The CDR3: CASSLILADTDTQYF. The DNA for the CDR3 is TGTGCCAGCAGCTTAATACTAGCGGACACAGATACGCAGTATTTT. The whole variable domain, remainder taken from reference TRBV7-8 and TRBJ2-3, is GAGVSQSPRYKVAKRGQDVALRCDPISGHVSLFWYQQALGQGPEFLTYFQNEAQLDKSGLPSDRFFAERPEGSVSTLKIQRTQQEDSAVYLCASSLILADTDTQYFGPGTRLTVL.

The rearrangement uses TRBV14 and TRBJ2-7; D gene unclear. The CDR3 sequence is 15 residues long. The germline V gene encodes CDR1 SGHDN and CDR2 FVKESK. Trimming pared 0 bases from V and 6 bases from J, leaving 15 bases between. CDR3 loop: CASSQDQARTREQYF. CDR3 DNA: TGTGCCAGCAGCCAAGATCAGGCTAGAACGCGCGAGCAGTACTTC.

The chain recombines TRBV5-4 with TRBJ2-1; TRBD1 or TRBD2 may be the D gene (5 bases each). V lost 4 bases, J lost 6 bases, and 17 bases lay in between. The CDR3 extends over 15 amino acids. The germline CDR1 and CDR2 sequences are SGHNT and YYREEE (reference sequence). Written as DNA, the CDR3 is TGTGCCAGCAGCCCTGAGGGAGTTAGGGGCAATGAGCAGTTCTTC. Residues: CASSPEGVRGNEQFF.

The V gene is TRBV6-6, the J gene TRBJ1-2; no clear D. V lost 4 bases and J 3 bases, leaving 15 bases between the germline ends. CDR1 is MNHNY, CDR2 SVGAGI, per germline (reference sequence). The CDR3 is 15 amino acids. CDR3 DNA sequence: TGTGCCAGCAGTTCCCCGGTGGGGAGGGACTATGGCTACACCTTC. The encoded protein is CASSSPVGRDYGYTF.

About this clone: The identical CDR3 is also encoded by other nucleotide sequences in the sample. The chain links TRBV7-3 to TRBJ1-1, with D possibly TRBD1 on 5 matching bases. This CDR3 comprises 15 residues. V shed 2 bases and J shed 0 bases, with 10 bases lying between them. Germline-derived CDR1 and CDR2 are SGHTA and FQGTGA. The CDR3 region is CASSLGAGLNTEAFF. CDR3 bases: TGTGCCAGCAGCTTAGGGGCAGGGCTGAACACTGAAGCTTTCTTT.

In the case of this clone: Other DNA sequences in this sample translate to the same CDR3. The V call is TRBV19, the J call TRBJ2-3; TRBD2 matches 7 bases. The CDR3 has 14 amino acids. The junction had 1 base not matched to a gene; V was cut back by 3 bases and J by 1 base. CDR1 and CDR2 from the germline V gene are LNHDA and SQIVND (reference sequence). CDR3 coding DNA: TGTGCCAGTAGTATCAGCGGGGGCACAGATACGCAGTATTTT. Amino acids: CASSISGGTDTQYF.

The rearrangement links TRBV6-5 to TRBJ2-1; D is perhaps TRBD2 (6 bases). The CDR3 has 15 amino acids. Germline V gives CDR1 MNHEY, CDR2 SVGAGI. Trimming stripped 2 bases from V and 6 bases from J, with 14 bases between. The CDR3 loop is CASSYRGLAPNEQFF. CDR3 DNA: TGTGCCAGCAGTTACCGGGGACTGGCCCCCAATGAGCAGTTCTTC.